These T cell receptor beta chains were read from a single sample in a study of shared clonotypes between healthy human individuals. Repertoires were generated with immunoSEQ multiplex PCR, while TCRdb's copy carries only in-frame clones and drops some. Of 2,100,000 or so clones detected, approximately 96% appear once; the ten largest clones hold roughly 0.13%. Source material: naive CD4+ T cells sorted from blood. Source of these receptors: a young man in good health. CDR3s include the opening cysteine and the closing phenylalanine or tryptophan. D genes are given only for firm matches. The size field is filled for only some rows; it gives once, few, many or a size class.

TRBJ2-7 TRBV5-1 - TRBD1 CASSRERQGGSYEQYF TGCGCCAGCAGCAGAGAAAGACAGGGTGGAAGCTACGAGCAGTACTTC
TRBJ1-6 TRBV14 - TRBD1 CASSWDRNYSPLHF TGTGCCAGCAGCTGGGACAGGAACTATTCACCCCTCCACTTT
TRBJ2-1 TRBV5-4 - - CASSRSGYNEQFF TGTGCCAGCAGCCGGAGTGGGTACAATGAGCAGTTCTTC
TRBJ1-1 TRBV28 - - CASSQSRVGGPEAFF TGTGCCAGCAGTCAGAGCAGGGTTGGGGGACCTGAAGCTTTCTTT
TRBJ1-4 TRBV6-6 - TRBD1 CASSFRDSPTNEKLFF TGTGCCAGCAGTTTCCGGGACAGTCCAACTAATGAAAAACTGTTTTTT
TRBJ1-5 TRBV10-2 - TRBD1 CASLGTGGQPQHF TGCGCCAGCCTTGGGACAGGCGGGCAGCCCCAGCATTTT
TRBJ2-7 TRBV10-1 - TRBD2 CASSESPKRDNYEQYF TGCGCCAGCAGTGAGTCGCCGAAGCGGGATAATTACGAGCAGTACTTC
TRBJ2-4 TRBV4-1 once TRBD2 CASSQDLAGALGINIQYF TGCGCCAGCAGCCAAGATCTAGCGGGGGCACTGGGGATCAACATTCAGTACTTC
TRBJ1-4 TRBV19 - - CASSNWGGNEKLFF TGTGCCAGTAGTAACTGGGGCGGTAATGAAAAACTGTTTTTT
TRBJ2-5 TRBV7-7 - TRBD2 CASSLTSGPQETQYF TGTGCTAGCAGCTTGACTAGCGGGCCCCAAGAGACCCAGTACTTC
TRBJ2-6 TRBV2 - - CASSDLSGANVLTF TGTGCCAGCAGTGACTTGTCTGGGGCCAACGTCCTGACTTTC
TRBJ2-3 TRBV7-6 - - CASSLQRANTDTQYF TGTGCCAGCAGCTTACAGCGGGCAAACACAGATACGCAGTATTTT
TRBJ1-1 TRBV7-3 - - CASSPPPREGNTEAFF TGTGCCAGCAGCCCCCCCCCGAGAGAGGGGAACACTGAAGCTTTCTTT
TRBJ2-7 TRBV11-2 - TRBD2 CASSSGTSGISYEQYF TGTGCCAGCAGCTCTGGGACTAGCGGGATATCCTACGAGCAGTACTTC
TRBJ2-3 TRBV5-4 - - CASSSVLSTDTQYF TGTGCCAGCAGTTCCGTTTTGAGCACAGATACGCAGTATTTT
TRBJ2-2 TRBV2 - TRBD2 CASGGLAGGPGELFF TGTGCCAGCGGGGGACTAGCGGGAGGGCCCGGGGAGCTGTTTTTT
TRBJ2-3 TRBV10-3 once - CAIRTVDTQYF TGTGCCATCAGAACTGTCGATACGCAGTATTTT
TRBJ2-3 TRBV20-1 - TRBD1 CSAEGADTQYF TGCAGTGCAGAGGGGGCGGATACGCAGTATTTT
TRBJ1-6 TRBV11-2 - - CASSFLGGRSYNSPLHF TGTGCCAGCAGCTTTCTAGGGGGAAGGTCCTATAATTCACCCCTCCACTTT
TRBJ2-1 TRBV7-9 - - CASSLNREAEQFF TGTGCCAGCAGCTTAAACAGGGAGGCTGAGCAGTTCTTC
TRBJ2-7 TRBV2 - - CASTDNPITYEQYF TGTGCCAGCACGGACAACCCCATCACATACGAGCAGTACTTC
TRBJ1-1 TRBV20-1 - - CSATANTEAFF TGCAGTGCTACCGCGAACACTGAAGCTTTCTTT
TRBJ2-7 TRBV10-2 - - CASSNQGNYEQYF TGCGCCAGCAGTAACCAGGGTAACTACGAGCAGTACTTC
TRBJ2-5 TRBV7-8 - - CASSYPFGSGQETQYF TGTGCCAGCTCTTACCCTTTCGGGTCCGGCCAAGAGACCCAGTACTTC
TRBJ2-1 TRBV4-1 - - CASSQVLAGPWNEQFF TGCGCCAGCAGCCAAGTGTTGGCGGGGCCGTGGAATGAGCAGTTCTTC
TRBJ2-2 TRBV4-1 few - CASSQAYGGTGELFF TGCGCCAGCAGCCAAGCTTACGGGGGCACCGGGGAGCTGTTTTTT
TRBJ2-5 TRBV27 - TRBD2 CASSSDKDPGGYQETQYF TGTGCCAGCAGTTCAGACAAGGATCCGGGGGGGTACCAAGAGACCCAGTACTTC
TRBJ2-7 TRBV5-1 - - CASSSQTSGTPIAYEQYF TGCGCCAGCAGCTCGCAGACCTCCGGGACCCCTATCGCCTACGAGCAGTACTTC
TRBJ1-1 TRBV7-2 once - CASSTRHPTEAFF TGTGCCAGCAGCACTCGACACCCAACTGAAGCTTTCTTT
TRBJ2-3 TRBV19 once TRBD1 CASAEQGASNTDTQYF TGTGCCAGCGCCGAACAGGGGGCGAGCAACACAGATACGCAGTATTTT
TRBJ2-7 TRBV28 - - CASSSGGGANYEQYF TGTGCCAGCAGTTCCGGGGGCGGCGCCAACTACGAGCAGTACTTC